A selection of T cell receptor beta chains follows, all from one sample in a study of blood T cell repertoires in COVID-19. The method was immunoSEQ multiplex PCR; TCRdb's version includes in-frame clones alone and lacks a portion of them. The table shows 270,000 or so clones, with roughly four fifths occurring only once. Sequencing was carried out using PBMCs or T cells enriched from blood (not recorded which). The receptors come from a man in his fifties or sixties who had recovered from COVID-19. CDR3s include the opening cysteine and the closing phenylalanine or tryptophan. A D gene is named only where the DNA matches it firmly. Where a row states a size, it is once, few, many or the class of an expanded clone; other rows omit it.

>TRBV27|-|TRBJ2-2|TRBD1
TGTGCCAGCAGTTGGACAGGGGCGGCCCGCACCGGGGAGCTGTTTTTT
CASSWTGAARTGELFF
>TRBV5-6|-|TRBJ2-7|TRBD2
TGTGCCAGCAGCCGGGGGGAGCGGGAGGGTGAGCAGTACTTC
CASSRGEREGEQYF
>TRBV7-3|-|TRBJ2-7|-
TGTGCCAGCAGCTTAGGTGCAGAAAGCTACGAGCAGTACTTC
CASSLGAESYEQYF
>TRBV5-1|-|TRBJ1-1|-
TGCGCCAGCAGCTTGGCTATGTTGAGCACTGAAGCTTTCTTT
CASSLAMLSTEAFF
>TRBV18|-|TRBJ2-7|-
TGTGCCAGCTCACCACGAGCACTCCAGGGGCCTCCCGAGCAGTACTTC
CASSPRALQGPPEQYF
>TRBV3-1/TRBV3-2|-|TRBJ2-1|TRBD2
TGTGCCAGCAGCCGGGGGACTAGCGGGAGATCCTCCTACAATGAGCAGTTCTTC
CASSRGTSGRSSYNEQFF
>TRBV7-3|-|TRBJ2-3|TRBD2
TGTGCCAGCAGCCCTACCGGGACTACCGTCGCGGATACGCAGTATTTT
CASSPTGTTVADTQYF
>TRBV10-1|-|TRBJ2-5|-
TGCGCCAGCAGTGCCGTGGCCCTCCAAGAGACCCAGTACTTC
CASSAVALQETQYF
>TRBV30|-|TRBJ2-3|TRBD1
TGTGCCTGGATGACAGGGGGCTCATATACGCAGTATTTT
CAWMTGGSYTQYF
>TRBV10-2|-|TRBJ2-1|TRBD2
TGCGCCACCTTCGTCGATAGCGGGAGGTTTTACAATGAGCAGTTCTTC
CATFVDSGRFYNEQFF
>TRBV5-1|-|TRBJ2-3|-
TGCGCCAGCAGCTTGACAGACGGGGGCACAGATACGCAGTATTTT
CASSLTDGGTDTQYF
>TRBV11-2|-|TRBJ2-3|-
TGTGCCAGCAGGATTTGGGGAGGAGGAGATACGCAGTATTTT
CASRIWGGGDTQYF
>TRBV5-5|once|TRBJ1-2|TRBD1
TGTGCCAGCAGCAGTCGGGACAGAGGACCCGGGGGCTACACCTTC
CASSSRDRGPGGYTF
>TRBV11-2|few|TRBJ1-3|-
TGTGCCAGCAGCTTAGATGGCAGGCCGAGCTCTGGAAACACCATATATTTT
CASSLDGRPSSGNTIYF
>TRBV27|-|TRBJ2-7|-
TGTGCCAGCAGCACCCACATGCGCGGCGAGCAGTACTTC
CASSTHMRGEQYF
>TRBV19|once|TRBJ2-3|-
TGTGCCAGTAGTATAGTCGGGAGTAAGGATACGCAGTATTTT
CASSIVGSKDTQYF
>TRBV28|-|TRBJ2-5|-
TGTGCCAGCGCAGCGGAGACCCAGTACTTC
CASAAETQYF
>TRBV4-1|-|TRBJ1-5|-
TGCGCCAGCAGCCAAGTCCTTTCGGCGGCGAATCAGCCCCAGCATTTT
CASSQVLSAANQPQHF
>TRBV3-1/TRBV3-2|many|TRBJ1-6|-
TGTGCCAGCAGCCCCCGCTCGGGGGGGGATTCACCCCTCCACTTT
CASSPRSGGDSPLHF
>TRBV3-1/TRBV3-2|-|TRBJ1-2|-
TGTGCCAGCAGCCAAGAACTGAGAACTAACTATGGCTACACCTTC
CASSQELRTNYGYTF
>TRBV19|-|TRBJ1-1|-
TGTGCCAGTAGTGTACACCGAAACACTGAAGCTTTCTTT
CASSVHRNTEAFF
>TRBV29-1|once|TRBJ2-3|TRBD1
TGCAGCGCCCCAGGACAGGCTAGCACAGATACGCAGTATTTT
CSAPGQASTDTQYF
>TRBV2|-|TRBJ1-1|TRBD1
TGTGCCAGCACCCCCCAACAGGGGGCGAACACTGAAGCTTTCTTT
CASTPQQGANTEAFF
>TRBV5-1|-|TRBJ2-7|-
TGCGCCAGCAGCTTTGGGCAGGACGAGCAGTACTTC
CASSFGQDEQYF
>TRBV7-8|few|TRBJ2-5|-
TGTGCCAGCAGCCCAACTGAATTACAAGAGACCCAGTACTTC
CASSPTELQETQYF
>TRBV4-2|-|TRBJ1-1|-
TGTGCCAGCAGCGCAGCGGGCAGGGAGGAACCTGAAGCTTTCTTT
CASSAAGREEPEAFF
>TRBV11-3|-|TRBJ1-1|-
TGTGCCAGCAGCTTGGGACTTATGAACACTGAAGCTTTCTTT
CASSLGLMNTEAFF
>TRBV5-3|-|TRBJ2-7|TRBD2
TGCCCCAATCGCGGGGGGCGGGCGGGGGAGCAGTACTTC
CPNRGGRAGEQYF
>TRBV27|-|TRBJ2-5|-
TGTGCCAGCAGTTTATTGGGGGCGCGCCCAGAGACCCAGTACTTC
CASSLLGARPETQYF
>TRBV4-3|-|TRBJ2-7|-
TGCGCCAGCAGCCAGCAAACACAGGGATTCGAGCAGTACTTC
CASSQQTQGFEQYF
>TRBV5-4|-|TRBJ2-7|-
TGTGCCAGCAGATCCGAGACCTACGAGCAGTACTTC
CASRSETYEQYF
>TRBV5-1|-|TRBJ1-3|TRBD1
TGCGCCAGCAGCTCCACAGACAGGGGGAGCTCTGGAAACACCATATATTTT
CASSSTDRGSSGNTIYF
>TRBV19|-|TRBJ1-6|-
TGTGCCAGTAGCCTCAGGGAAGGTAATTCACCCCTCCACTTT
CASSLREGNSPLHF
>TRBV7-8|-|TRBJ1-6|TRBD1
TGTGCCAGCAGCTTAGGAAGGGACAGGGGAACGAGGGCTAATTCACCCCTCCACTTT
CASSLGRDRGTRANSPLHF
>TRBV4-1|-|TRBJ2-5|-
TGCGCCAGCAGCCAAGCCTTAATGGGACAAACTCAAGAGACCCAGTACTTC
CASSQALMGQTQETQYF
>TRBV2|-|TRBJ1-1|-
TGTGCCAGCAGTGAAAGTGACTACACTGAAGCTTTCTTT
CASSESDYTEAFF
>TRBV5-5|few|TRBJ1-1|TRBD1
TGTGCCAGCAGCCAGAGACAGGGGTTGAACACTGAAGCTTTCTTT
CASSQRQGLNTEAFF
>TRBV24-1|-|TRBJ2-2|-
TGTGCCACCAGGGACTATCGGAACACCGGGGAGCTGTTTTTT
CATRDYRNTGELFF
>TRBV19|-|TRBJ1-3|TRBD1
TGTGCCAGTAGTACACGGACAGGGAGGGGAAACACCATATATTTT
CASSTRTGRGNTIYF
>TRBV3-1/TRBV3-2|-|TRBJ1-3|-
TGTGCCAGCAGCCAAGATTTGCAGGGGTACGGAAACACCATATATTTT
CASSQDLQGYGNTIYF
>TRBV28|-|TRBJ2-7|-
TGTGCCAGCAGTTTATCCCTAAGCTCCTACGAGCAGTACTTC
CASSLSLSSYEQYF
>TRBV9|-|TRBJ2-1|TRBD2
TGTGCCAGCAGCCGGGGGGGAGGGCCAAACAATGAGCAGTTCTTC
CASSRGGGPNNEQFF
>TRBV6-5|-|TRBJ2-5|TRBD1
TGTGCCAGCAGACGACAGGGGCTATGGGCCCAGTACTTC
CASRRQGLWAQYF
>TRBV5-5|-|TRBJ2-5|TRBD2
TGTGCCAGCAGCATCGGACTAGCGGGACAAGAGACCCAGTACTTC
CASSIGLAGQETQYF
>TRBV19|-|TRBJ1-5|TRBD1
TGTGCCAGTAGTAGCCTACAGGGGAAGGCCAATCAGCCCCAGCATTTT
CASSSLQGKANQPQHF
>TRBV3-1/TRBV3-2|-|TRBJ1-2|-
TGTGCCAGCAGCCAAGAGAACAGCGGCTTTGGTAACTATGGCTACACCTTC
CASSQENSGFGNYGYTF
>TRBV10-3|-|TRBJ2-4|TRBD1
TGTGCCATCAGTGCTCGGGACAGGGAGAGAAACATTCAGTACTTC
CAISARDRERNIQYF
>TRBV15|-|TRBJ2-1|-
TGTGCCACCAGCAAGAGTTCGGGAATCGGACGCAATGAGCAGTTCTTC
CATSKSSGIGRNEQFF
>TRBV2|-|TRBJ1-5|-
TGTGCCAGCAGTGCTGCGGGACGGAGGACCTTTAGCAATCAGCCCCAGCATTTT
CASSAAGRRTFSNQPQHF
>TRBV7-9|-|TRBJ2-7|TRBD2
TGTGCCAGCAGCTTAGACCCCCGCGTGGGCGGGGGACTTACCTACGAGCAGTACTTC
CASSLDPRVGGGLTYEQYF
>TRBV5-5|-|TRBJ2-6|TRBD1
TGTGCCAGCAGCGGACCGGGACAGATCTCTGGGGCCAACGTCCTGACTTTC
CASSGPGQISGANVLTF
>TRBV5-1|-|TRBJ2-2|-
TGCGCCAGCAGCTTCCTGCCTAGTCGGTCCGCCGGGGAGCTGTTTTTT
CASSFLPSRSAGELFF